The 18 T cell receptor beta chains listed next were all sequenced from one sample in a study of beta chain features in type 1 diabetes (dated 2018 in TCRdb). Libraries were prepared through the immunoSEQ multiplex PCR assay. All of the isolated RNA was reverse transcribed with the High Capacity cDNA Reverse Transcription Kit, so expressed TCRB transcripts were sequenced. TCRdb limited this immuneACCESS table to in-frame rearrangements with V and J called. A share of clones is missing; checked studies link under half to unresolved V genes, and the rest is unexplained. The sample yields roughly 610,000 clones; roughly 16% were counted once. Of the sample, 0.093% is held by the ten largest clones. The sample consisted of naive CD4+ T cells from blood. In the paper's terms, the cell subset or site label means: true naive CD4+ T cells. The receptors originated from a man between 18 and 35 years old in good health.

This clone has only one observation. The chain carries TRBV4-1 and TRBJ2-7; 10 nucleotides match TRBD1. The CDR3 runs to 14 residues. V trimming: 4 bases; J trimming: 5 bases; junction bases outside the gene matches: 5. CDR1 MGHRA and CDR2 YSYEKL come from the germline V gene. CDR3 coding DNA: TGCGCCAGCAGCCGCCGGGACAGGGGAGACGAGCAGTACTTC. It is translated as CASSRRDRGDEQYF.

In its sample, this clone was seen a few times. V gene TRBV29-1 combines with J gene TRBJ2-2, with D possibly matching TRBD2 (6 bases). CDR1 SQVTM and CDR2 ANQGSEA come from the germline V gene. The CDR3 extends over 15 amino acids. V was shortened by 6 bases and J by 1 base, with 15 bases between the two germline ends. The CDR3 DNA is TGCAGCGTATCCCTCGGAGGGCGGAACACCGGGGAGCTGTTTTTT. As protein: CSVSLGGRNTGELFF.

This clone has just a few counts. The genes are TRBV6-5 and TRBJ2-1; no clear D. This CDR3 has 14 residues. The germline gives CDR1 MNHEY, CDR2 SVGAGI. Between the trimmed V and J ends, which lost 0 bases and 8 bases, there was a span of 11 bases. The CDR3 bases are TGTGCCAGCAGTTACTCGATCCCAGTTTATGAGCAGTTCTTC. It is translated as CASSYSIPVYEQFF.

This chain links TRBV29-1 with TRBJ2-5; no clear D. Germline lookup yields CDR1 SQVTM and CDR2 ANQGSEA. The CDR3 runs 11 residues. V lost 6 bases and J 5 bases, leaving 10 bases between the germline ends. CDR3 bases: TGCAGCGTGGCACCCCTGGAGACCCAGTACTTC. Protein sequence: CSVAPLETQYF.

This clone occurred a few times. The genes are TRBV5-1 and TRBJ2-5, with a tentative D call TRBD1 (6 bases). Deletions cut 0 bases from V and 2 bases from J, with 11 bases between. This CDR3 contains 15 residues. Germline CDR1 reads SGHRS; CDR2 reads YFSETQ. CDR3 in DNA: TGCGCCAGCAGCTTGGTACCCAGGGGACAAGAGACCCAGTACTTC. Residues: CASSLVPRGQETQYF.

The table lists this clone with a few counts. This chain uses TRBV30 with TRBJ1-1, with D unclear. The V end was cut by 0 bases, the J end by 5 bases, with 4 bases between. CDR1 GTSNPN and CDR2 SVGIG come from the germline V gene (reference sequence). The CDR3 has 11 residues. CDR3 amino acids: CAWSVYTEAFF. CDR3 nucleotides: TGTGCCTGGAGTGTTTATACTGAAGCTTTCTTT.

This clone has more than one count but fewer than ten. This chain joins TRBV4-2 and TRBJ1-1, with a tentative D call TRBD1 (6 bases). The V end was cut by 4 bases, the J end by 4 bases, with 16 bases between. The CDR3 extends over 15 amino acids. The germline gives CDR1 LGHNA, CDR2 YNFKEQ. CDR3 region: CASSPLGGGGTEAFF. CDR3 sequence (DNA): TGTGCCAGCAGCCCTTTGGGGGGAGGGGGCACTGAAGCTTTCTTT.

The chain joins TRBV5-1 to TRBJ1-1; TRBD1 aligns across 7 bases. V shed 4 bases, J shed 5 bases, and the junction held 17 bases outside the gene matches. Per the germline V gene, CDR1 is SGHRS and CDR2 is YFSETQ. There are 17 residues in the CDR3. The CDR3 nucleotides read TGCGCCAGCAGCCCCCGGGACAGTTTGTTGTCAAGGACTGAAGCTTTCTTT. Encoded protein: CASSPRDSLLSRTEAFF.

This chain connects TRBV7-9 to TRBJ2-7, with 8 bases matching TRBD1. V lost 6 bases, J lost 1 base, and 8 bases stayed unmatched. This CDR3 contains 15 residues. CDR1 is SEHNR, CDR2 FQNEAQ, per germline (reference sequence). In nucleotides, the CDR3 is TGTGCCAGCAGTCAGGGGGCGGGACGATCCTACGAGCAGTACTTC. It encodes CASSQGAGRSYEQYF.

This clone was recorded a few times. The chain is built from TRBV15 and TRBJ2-1; TRBD2 matches at 8 bases. The trim removed 5 bases at V and 6 bases at J, leaving 6 bases unmatched. The CDR3 has 14 residues. Germline V gene data show CDR1 as LNHNV and CDR2 as YYDKDF (reference sequence). The CDR3 reads CATSPSGRGNEQFF. For the CDR3, the DNA is TGTGCCACCAGCCCTAGCGGGCGGGGCAATGAGCAGTTCTTC.

This clone was seen more than once but under ten times. The chain recombines TRBV18 with TRBJ1-3; D possibly corresponds to TRBD1 (5 bases). This CDR3 has 16 residues. The germline gives CDR1 KGHSH, CDR2 LQKENI. V was cut by 4 bases and J by 0 bases, with 13 bases left in between. CDR3 coding DNA: TGTGCCAGCTCACACCGACTGGACAACTCTGGAAACACCATATATTTT. Its translation: CASSHRLDNSGNTIYF.

The chain is built from TRBV10-3 and TRBJ1-5; TRBD1 is a possible D gene (6 bases). Germline CDR1 is ENHRY and CDR2 is SYGVKD. The V gene lost 11 bases and the J gene lost 5 bases, with 16 bases spanning the gap. The CDR3 has 13 amino acids. This CDR3 is CARAPGADQPQHF. In DNA, the CDR3 is TGTGCCCGGGCCCCGGGGGCGGATCAGCCCCAGCATTTT.

This chain joins TRBV28 and TRBJ1-1; D not certain. Germline V CDR1 and CDR2: MDHEN, SYDVKM. The CDR3 consists of 15 residues. V lost 6 bases and J lost 0, with 14 bases in between. This CDR3 reads CASSLHKPLNTEAFF. CDR3 sequence (DNA): TGTGCCAGCAGCCTCCATAAACCTTTGAACACTGAAGCTTTCTTT.

A few counts support this clone. The J gene is TRBJ1-2, the V gene TRBV2, with D possibly matching TRBD1 (5 bases). Germline V CDR1 and CDR2: SNHLY, FYNNEI. V gave up 6 bases and J gave up 4 bases, with 21 bases separating them. The CDR3 spans 16 residues. Written as DNA, the CDR3 is TGTGCCAGCAGCCTTACCGGGGCACGTAACCTCTATGGCTACACCTTC. This encodes CASSLTGARNLYGYTF.

This chain connects TRBV28 to TRBJ2-2; possible D gene TRBD2, 6 bases. The V end was cut by 6 bases, the J end by 6 bases, with 11 bases between. CDR1 MDHEN and CDR2 SYDVKM come from the germline V gene. The CDR3 has 13 amino acids. In DNA form, the CDR3 reads TGTGCCAGCAGAGGAGGGATTCCCGGGGAGCTGTTTTTT. Its translation is CASRGGIPGELFF.

The chain couples TRBV15 to TRBJ2-5; TRBD1 aligns across 9 bases. Trimming removed 0 bases from V and 5 bases from J; junction bases left unmatched: 7. CDR3 length: 16 residues. Per the germline V gene, CDR1 is LNHNV and CDR2 is YYDKDF (reference sequence). The CDR3 sequence: CATSRELGQGRETQYF. CDR3 coding DNA: TGTGCCACCAGCAGAGAACTGGGACAGGGCCGGGAGACCCAGTACTTC.

The sample holds a few counts of this clone. The J gene is TRBJ2-3, the V gene TRBV25-1; 8 bases map to TRBD1. The trim removed 3 bases at V and 9 bases at J, leaving 8 bases unmatched. CDR3 length: 14 residues. Germline assignment: CDR1 MGHDK and CDR2 SYGVNS. The CDR3 reads CASSDPPRGRTQYF. DNA of the CDR3: TGTGCCAGCAGTGACCCCCCCAGGGGGCGAACGCAGTATTTT. The entire variable domain, with the rest obtained from reference TRBV25-1 and TRBJ2-3, is as follows: EADIYQTPRYLVIGTGKKITLECSQTMGHDKMYWYQQDPGMELHLIHYSYGVNSTEKGDLSSESTVSRIRTEHFPLTLESARPSHTSQYLCASSDPPRGRTQYFGPGTRLTVL.

The chain links TRBV5-1 to TRBJ2-3; D gene unclear. Germline lookup yields CDR1 SGHRS and CDR2 YFSETQ. CDR3 size: 13 residues. The V end was cut by 4 bases, the J end by 3 bases, with 9 bases between. The CDR3 coding sequence is TGCGCCAGCAGCACCACCGTAACAGATACGCAGTATTTT. Its translation is CASSTTVTDTQYF. Full variable domain (rest looked up from reference TRBV5-1 and TRBJ2-3): KAGVTQTPRYLIKTRGQQVTLSCSPISGHRSVSWYQQTPGQGLQFLFEYFSETQRNKGNFPGRFSGRQFSNSRSEMNVSTLELGDSALYLCASSTTVTDTQYFGPGTRLTVL.